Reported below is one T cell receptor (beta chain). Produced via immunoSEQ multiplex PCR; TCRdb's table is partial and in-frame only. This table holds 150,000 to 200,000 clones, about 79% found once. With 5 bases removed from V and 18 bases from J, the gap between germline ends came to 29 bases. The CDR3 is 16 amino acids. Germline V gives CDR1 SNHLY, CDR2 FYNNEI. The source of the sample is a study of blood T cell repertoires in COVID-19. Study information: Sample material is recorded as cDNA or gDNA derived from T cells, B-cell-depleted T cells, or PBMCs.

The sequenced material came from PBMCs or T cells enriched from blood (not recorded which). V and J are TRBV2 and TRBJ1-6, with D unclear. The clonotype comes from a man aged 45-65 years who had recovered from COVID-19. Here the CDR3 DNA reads TGTGCCAGCAGTCCATCCTGGGAAATAAGGAGGCGTGATCCCCACTTT. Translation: CASSPSWEIRRRDPHF.